Here is one T cell receptor (beta chain) with its context. The antigen is not known. V lost 1 base and J lost 6, with 9 bases in between. Germline V lookup: CDR1 MGHRA, CDR2 YSYEKL. The CDR3 is made up of 13 amino acids. This record belongs to a study of CD8 T cells in Susac syndrome. Roughly 0.45 to 1 ug RNA was reverse transcribed with random hexamers. Via MiXCR, TCRdb re-called the immunoSEQ multiplex PCR reads, giving one row per CDR3 protein. This table has 120,000 or so distinct CDR3 sequences, 90% to 95% appearing once. It was negative isolation that provided the CD8+ and CD4+ T cells, whereas TEMRA cells were enriched by FACS. Whole-study findings and limits: As the study acknowledged, the number of individuals in its TCR sequencing and HLA analysis was relatively small.

Sequenced: CD8+ T cells from PBMCs. The chain is built from TRBV4-1 and TRBJ1-1; D remains unclear. The TCR originated in a human donor with Susac syndrome. CDR3: CASSQVFLAEAFF. The CDR3 coding sequence is TGCGCCAGCAGCCAAGTGTTTTTGGCTGAAGCTTTCTTT.